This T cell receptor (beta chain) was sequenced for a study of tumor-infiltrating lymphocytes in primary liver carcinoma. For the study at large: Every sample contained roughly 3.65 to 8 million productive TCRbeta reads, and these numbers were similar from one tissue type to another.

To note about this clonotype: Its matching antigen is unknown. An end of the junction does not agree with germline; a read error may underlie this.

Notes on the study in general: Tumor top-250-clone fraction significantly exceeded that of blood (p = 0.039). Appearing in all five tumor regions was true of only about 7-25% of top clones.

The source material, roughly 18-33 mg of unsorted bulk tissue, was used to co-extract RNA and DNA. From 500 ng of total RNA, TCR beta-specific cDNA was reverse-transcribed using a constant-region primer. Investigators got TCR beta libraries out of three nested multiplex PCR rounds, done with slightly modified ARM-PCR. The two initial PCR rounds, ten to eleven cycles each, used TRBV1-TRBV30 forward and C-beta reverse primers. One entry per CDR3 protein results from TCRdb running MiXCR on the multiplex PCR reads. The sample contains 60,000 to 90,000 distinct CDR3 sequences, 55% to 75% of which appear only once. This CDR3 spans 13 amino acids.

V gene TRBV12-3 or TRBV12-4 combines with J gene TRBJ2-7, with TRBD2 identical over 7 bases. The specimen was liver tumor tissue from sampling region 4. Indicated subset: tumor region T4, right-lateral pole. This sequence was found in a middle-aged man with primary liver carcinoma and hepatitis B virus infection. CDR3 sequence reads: CASTRRDYYDQYF. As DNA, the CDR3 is TGTGCCAGTACCCGACGGGACTACTACGATCAGTACTTC.